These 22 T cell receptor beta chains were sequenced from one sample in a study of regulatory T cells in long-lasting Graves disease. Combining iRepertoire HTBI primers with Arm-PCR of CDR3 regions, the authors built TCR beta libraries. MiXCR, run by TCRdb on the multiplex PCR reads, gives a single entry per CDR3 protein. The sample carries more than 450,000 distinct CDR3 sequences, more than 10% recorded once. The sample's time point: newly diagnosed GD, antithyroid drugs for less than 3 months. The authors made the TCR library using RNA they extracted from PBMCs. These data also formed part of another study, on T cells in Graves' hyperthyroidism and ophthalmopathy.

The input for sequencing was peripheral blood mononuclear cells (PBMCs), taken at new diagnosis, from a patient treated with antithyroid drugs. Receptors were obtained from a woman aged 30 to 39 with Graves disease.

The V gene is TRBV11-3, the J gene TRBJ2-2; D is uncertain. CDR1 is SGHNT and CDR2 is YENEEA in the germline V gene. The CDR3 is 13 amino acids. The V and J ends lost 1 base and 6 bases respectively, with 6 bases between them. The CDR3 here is CASSLVSAGELFF. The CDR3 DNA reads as TGTGCCAGCAGCTTAGTTTCTGCCGGGGAGCTGTTTTTT. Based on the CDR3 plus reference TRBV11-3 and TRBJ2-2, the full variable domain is EAGVVQSPRYKIIEKKQPVAFWCNPISGHNTLYWYLQNLGQGPELLIRYENEEAVDDSQLPKDRFSAERLKGVDSTLKIQPAELGDSAVYLCASSLVSAGELFFGEGSRLTVL.

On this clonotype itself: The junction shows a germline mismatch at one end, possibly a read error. The CDR3 reads CAGSKLAQPQHF. CDR3 in DNA: TGTGCCGGCAGTAAACTTGCTCAGCCCCAGCATTTT. The chain employs TRBV28 and TRBJ1-5; D remains unclear. This CDR3 is 12 amino acids long. Germline V CDR1 and CDR2: MDHEN, SYDVKM.

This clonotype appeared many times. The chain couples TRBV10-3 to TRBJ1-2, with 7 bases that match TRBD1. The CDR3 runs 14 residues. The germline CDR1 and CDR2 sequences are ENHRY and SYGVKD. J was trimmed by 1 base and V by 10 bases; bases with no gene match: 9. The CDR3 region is CATRAGGLNYGYTF. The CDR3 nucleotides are TGTGCCACAAGAGCAGGGGGGCTTAACTATGGCTACACCTTC.

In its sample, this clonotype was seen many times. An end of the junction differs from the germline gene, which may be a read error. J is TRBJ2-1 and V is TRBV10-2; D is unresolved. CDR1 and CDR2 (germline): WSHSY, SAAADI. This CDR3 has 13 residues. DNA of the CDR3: TGTGCCAGCAGTGGCGACCGATACAATGAGCAGTTCTTC. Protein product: CASSGDRYNEQFF.

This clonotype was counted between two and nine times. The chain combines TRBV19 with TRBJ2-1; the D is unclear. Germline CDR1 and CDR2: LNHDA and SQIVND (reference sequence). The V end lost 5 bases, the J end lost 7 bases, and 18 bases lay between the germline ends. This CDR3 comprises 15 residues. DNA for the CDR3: TGTGCCAGTAGTCCTTGGAGTACCGCCGCTAATGAGCAGTTCTTC. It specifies CASSPWSTAANEQFF.

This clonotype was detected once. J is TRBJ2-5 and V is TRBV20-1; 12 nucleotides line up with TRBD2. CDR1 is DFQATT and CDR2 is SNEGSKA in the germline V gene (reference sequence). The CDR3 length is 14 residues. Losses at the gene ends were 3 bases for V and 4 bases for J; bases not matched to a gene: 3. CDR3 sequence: CSARTSGSLETQYF. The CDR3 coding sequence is TGCAGTGCTAGGACTAGCGGGAGTTTAGAGACCCAGTACTTC.

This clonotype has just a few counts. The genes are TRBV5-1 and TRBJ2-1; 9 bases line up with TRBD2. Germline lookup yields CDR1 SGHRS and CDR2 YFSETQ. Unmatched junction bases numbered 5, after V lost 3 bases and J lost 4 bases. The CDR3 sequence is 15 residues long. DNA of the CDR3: TGCGCCAGCAGCTCAACTAGCGGGTGGTACAATGAGCAGTTCTTC. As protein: CASSSTSGWYNEQFF.

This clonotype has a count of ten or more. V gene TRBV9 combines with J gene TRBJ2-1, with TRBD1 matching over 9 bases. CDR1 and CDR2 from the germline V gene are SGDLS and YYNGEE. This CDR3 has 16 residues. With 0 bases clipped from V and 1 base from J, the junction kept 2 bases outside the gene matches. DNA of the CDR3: TGTGCCAGCAGCGTAGCTGGACAGGGGTCCTACAATGAGCAGTTCTTC. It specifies CASSVAGQGSYNEQFF.

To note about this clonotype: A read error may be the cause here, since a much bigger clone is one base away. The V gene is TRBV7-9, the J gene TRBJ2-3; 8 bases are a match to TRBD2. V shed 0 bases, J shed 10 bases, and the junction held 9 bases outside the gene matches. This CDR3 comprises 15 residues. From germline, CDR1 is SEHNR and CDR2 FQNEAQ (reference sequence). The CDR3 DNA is TGTGCCAGCAGCTTAGCCGGGAGGGAGTTCGGTGCGCAGTATTTT. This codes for CASSLAGREFGAQYF.

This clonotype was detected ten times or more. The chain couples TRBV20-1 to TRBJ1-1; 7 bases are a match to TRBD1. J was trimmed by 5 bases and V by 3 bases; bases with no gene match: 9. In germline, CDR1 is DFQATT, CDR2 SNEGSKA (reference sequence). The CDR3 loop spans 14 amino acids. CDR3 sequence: CSASLTGARTEAFF. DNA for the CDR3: TGCAGTGCTAGTTTAACAGGGGCGAGAACTGAAGCTTTCTTT.

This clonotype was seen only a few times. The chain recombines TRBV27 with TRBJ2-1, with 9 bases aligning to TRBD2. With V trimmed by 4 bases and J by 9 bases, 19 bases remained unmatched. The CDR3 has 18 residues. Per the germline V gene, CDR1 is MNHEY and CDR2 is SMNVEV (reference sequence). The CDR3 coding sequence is TGTGCCAGCAGTTCATACGGAAGAATAGCGGGAGCCCCGGGTGAGCAGTTCTTC. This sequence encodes CASSSYGRIAGAPGEQFF.

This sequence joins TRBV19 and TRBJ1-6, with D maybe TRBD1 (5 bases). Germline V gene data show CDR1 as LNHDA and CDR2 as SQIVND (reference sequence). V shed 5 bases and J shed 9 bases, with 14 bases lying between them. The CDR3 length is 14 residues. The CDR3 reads CASSPRPGSSPLHF. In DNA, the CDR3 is TGTGCCAGTAGTCCGCGGCCAGGGAGTTCACCCCTCCACTTT.

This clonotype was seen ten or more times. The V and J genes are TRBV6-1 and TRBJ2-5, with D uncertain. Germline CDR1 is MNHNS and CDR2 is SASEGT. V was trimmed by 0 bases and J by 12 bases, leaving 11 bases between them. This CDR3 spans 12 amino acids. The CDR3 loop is CASSEALTWEYF. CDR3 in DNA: TGTGCCAGCAGTGAAGCGCTGACTTGGGAGTACTTC.

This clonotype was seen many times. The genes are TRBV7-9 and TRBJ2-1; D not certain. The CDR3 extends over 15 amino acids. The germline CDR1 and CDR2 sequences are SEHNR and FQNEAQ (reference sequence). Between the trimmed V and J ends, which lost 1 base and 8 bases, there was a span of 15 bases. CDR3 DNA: TGTGCCAGCAGCTTAGTTCCCAGACCAGTTGATGAGCAGTTCTTC. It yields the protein CASSLVPRPVDEQFF. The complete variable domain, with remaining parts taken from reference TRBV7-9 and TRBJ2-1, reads DTGVSQNPRHKITKRGQNVTFRCDPISEHNRLYWYRQTLGQGPEFLTYFQNEAQLEKSRLLSDRFSAERPKGSFSTLEIQRTEQGDSAMYLCASSLVPRPVDEQFFGPGTRLTVL.

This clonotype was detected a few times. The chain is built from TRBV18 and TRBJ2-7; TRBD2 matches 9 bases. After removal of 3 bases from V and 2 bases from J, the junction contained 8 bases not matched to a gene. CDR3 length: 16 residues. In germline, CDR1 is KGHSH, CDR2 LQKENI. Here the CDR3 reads CASSPLPSGDTYEQYF. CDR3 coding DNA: TGTGCCAGCTCACCCCTTCCTAGCGGGGATACCTACGAGCAGTACTTC.

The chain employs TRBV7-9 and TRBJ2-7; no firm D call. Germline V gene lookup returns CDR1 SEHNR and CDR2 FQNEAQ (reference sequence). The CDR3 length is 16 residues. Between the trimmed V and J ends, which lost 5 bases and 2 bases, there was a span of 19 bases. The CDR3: CASSHTSAAPAYEQYF. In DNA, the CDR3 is TGTGCCAGCAGCCATACCTCGGCGGCCCCCGCCTACGAGCAGTACTTC.

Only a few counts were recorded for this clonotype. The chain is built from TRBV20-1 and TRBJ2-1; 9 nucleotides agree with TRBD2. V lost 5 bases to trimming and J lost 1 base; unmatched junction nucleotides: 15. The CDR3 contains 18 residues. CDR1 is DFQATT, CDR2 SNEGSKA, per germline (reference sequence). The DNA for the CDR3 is TGCAGTGCTGAGGGGGCCCGGGGACTAGCTTTTTCCTACAATGAGCAGTTCTTC. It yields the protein CSAEGARGLAFSYNEQFF.

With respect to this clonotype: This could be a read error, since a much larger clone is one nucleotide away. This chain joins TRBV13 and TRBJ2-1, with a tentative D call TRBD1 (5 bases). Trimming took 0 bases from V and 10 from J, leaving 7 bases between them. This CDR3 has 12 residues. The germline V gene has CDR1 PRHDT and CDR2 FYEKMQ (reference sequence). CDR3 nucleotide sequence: TGTGCCAGCAGCTTAGGTTGGGGCGAGCAGTTCTTC. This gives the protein CASSLGWGEQFF.

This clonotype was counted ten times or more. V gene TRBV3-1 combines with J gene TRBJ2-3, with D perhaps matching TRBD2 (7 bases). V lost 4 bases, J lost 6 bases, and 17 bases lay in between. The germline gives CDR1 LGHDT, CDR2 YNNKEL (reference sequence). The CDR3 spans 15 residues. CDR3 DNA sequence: TGTGCCAGCAGCCGCGCGGGGGCGGGAGAGGATACGCAGTATTTT. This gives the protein CASSRAGAGEDTQYF.

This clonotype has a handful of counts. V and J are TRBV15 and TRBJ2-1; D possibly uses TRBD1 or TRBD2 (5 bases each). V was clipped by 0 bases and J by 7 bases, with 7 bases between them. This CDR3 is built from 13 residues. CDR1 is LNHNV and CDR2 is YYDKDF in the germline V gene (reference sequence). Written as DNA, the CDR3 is TGTGCCACCAGCAGAGATGAGGGGAATGAGCAGTTCTTC. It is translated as CATSRDEGNEQFF.

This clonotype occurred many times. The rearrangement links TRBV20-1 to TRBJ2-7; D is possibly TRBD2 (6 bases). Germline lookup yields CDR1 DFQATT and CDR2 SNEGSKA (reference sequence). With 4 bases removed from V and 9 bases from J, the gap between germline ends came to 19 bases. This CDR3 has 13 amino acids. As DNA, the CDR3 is TGCAGTGCTACCGGGACTGGACGTACGAGGCAGTACTTC. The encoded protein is CSATGTGRTRQYF.

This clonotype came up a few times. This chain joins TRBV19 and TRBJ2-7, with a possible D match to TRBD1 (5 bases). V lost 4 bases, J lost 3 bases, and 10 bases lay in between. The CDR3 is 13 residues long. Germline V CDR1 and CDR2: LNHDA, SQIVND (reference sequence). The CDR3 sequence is CASSKGDHYEQYF. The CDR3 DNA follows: TGTGCCAGTAGTAAAGGGGATCACTACGAGCAGTACTTC.